The clone carrying this T cell receptor (beta chain) was observed many times. Its antigen remains unidentified. CDR3 length equals 14 residues. CDR1 and CDR2 from the germline V gene are KGHSH and LQKENI. V dropped 0 bases and J dropped 5 bases, with 11 bases sitting between them. The data derive from a study of CD8+CD57+ T cells in acquired aplastic anemia. About the study: On average, sorted CD4+ and CD8+ cells gave 3.2 ug of DNA.

Points from the study as a whole: About 27 CD8+ CDR3 sequences were shared between patients and controls.

According to the study, genomic DNA was the template for TCR beta VDJ and CDR3 profiling. Via MiXCR, TCRdb re-called the reads, giving one row per CDR3 protein. The sample gives 300,000 or so distinct CDR3 sequences, approximately 56% of which show up once; around 7.6% is in the top ten. The chain employs TRBV18 and TRBJ2-7; D might be TRBD1 (5 bases). What was sequenced was sorted CD4+, CD8+, or CD8+CD57+ T cells (not recorded which) from PBMCs. This TCR was sampled from a human donor with severe aplastic anemia or a healthy control (not recorded which). CDR3 DNA: TGTGCCAGCTCACCACCTTCAGGGAAGAACGAGCAGTACTTC. This codes for CASSPPSGKNEQYF.